The 28 T cell receptor beta chains presented below share a single source sample, sequenced in a study of cytomegalovirus exposure and HLA in healthy donors. Primers included in the PCR were 60 Vbeta and 13 Jbeta primers. The method was immunoSEQ multiplex PCR; TCRdb's version includes in-frame clones alone and lacks a portion of them. The table shows some 180,000 clones, with 75% to 90% occurring only once. Material for sequencing was PBMCs. The receptors derive from a girl aged 5-17 years in good health and CMV-seropositive.

The chain combines TRBV10-3 with TRBJ1-5; 8 positions match TRBD1. Germline V gives CDR1 ENHRY, CDR2 SYGVKD. This CDR3 contains 13 residues. V trimming: 4 bases; J trimming: 9 bases; junction bases outside the gene matches: 5. CDR3 sequence (DNA): TGTGCCATCAGTGCGGACAGGGAGGGGCCCCAGCATTTT. Amino acid sequence: CAISADREGPQHF.

V and J are TRBV5-1 and TRBJ2-1, with D tentatively TRBD2 (5 bases). CDR3 length equals 12 residues. Germline V gives CDR1 SGHRS, CDR2 YFSETQ. V was cut by 2 bases and J by 10 bases, with 10 bases left in between. CDR3 nucleotides: TGCGCCAGCAGCTTTACATCGGGGGAGCAGTTCTTC. This translates into CASSFTSGEQFF.

V gene TRBV5-6 combines with J gene TRBJ2-7; the D gene is possibly TRBD2 (6 bases). The germline gives CDR1 SGHDT, CDR2 YYEEEE. The CDR3 has 14 residues. V lost 1 base and J lost 7, with 15 bases in between. CDR3 amino acids: CASSLSSVGGEQYF. The CDR3 DNA is TGTGCCAGCAGCTTGTCCTCGGTTGGGGGGGAGCAGTACTTC.

This rearrangement joins TRBV27 to TRBJ1-2; D is possibly TRBD1 (6 bases). This CDR3 is 14 amino acids long. CDR1 MNHEY and CDR2 SMNVEV come from the germline V gene (reference sequence). The germline V and J ends were trimmed by 6 bases and 8 bases, with 19 bases remaining between them. CDR3 DNA: TGTGCCAGCAGCTTGCGATCCAGGGGTTGGGGCTACACCTTC. This gives the protein CASSLRSRGWGYTF.

The sample holds a few counts of this clone. The chain joins TRBV19 to TRBJ2-7; tentative D call: TRBD2 (6 bases). Trimming shortened V by 4 bases and J by 2 bases, and 15 bases separated the two germline ends. The CDR3 is 15 amino acids. Germline loops: CDR1 LNHDA, CDR2 SQIVND (reference sequence). CDR3: CASSKTSAPAYEQYF. In DNA form, the CDR3 reads TGTGCCAGTAGTAAGACTAGTGCACCTGCCTACGAGCAGTACTTC.

The gene calls are TRBV12-5 and TRBJ2-3; 12 bases align to TRBD2. V trimming: 5 bases; J trimming: 3 bases; junction bases outside the gene matches: 9. Germline lookup yields CDR1 LGHNT and CDR2 FRNRAP. The CDR3 length is 17 residues. The CDR3 protein is CASGGGRTSGITDTQYF. The CDR3 DNA reads as TGTGCTAGTGGTGGGGGCCGGACTAGCGGGATAACAGATACGCAGTATTTT. Filled out from reference TRBV12-5 and TRBJ2-3, the complete variable domain reads DARVTQTPRHKVTEMGQEVTMRCQPILGHNTVFWYRQTMMQGLELLAYFRNRAPLDDSGMPKDRFSAEMPDATLATLKIQPSEPRDSAVYFCASGGGRTSGITDTQYFGPGTRLTVL.

This chain connects TRBV6-1 to TRBJ2-7; the match to TRBD2 covers 10 bases. Germline values: CDR1 MNHNS, CDR2 SASEGT. The CDR3 covers 17 residues. Unmatched junction bases numbered 6, after V lost 1 base and J lost 0 bases. The DNA of the CDR3 is TGTGCCAGCAGTGAAGGCCGTACTAGCGGGAACTCCTACGAGCAGTACTTC. It specifies CASSEGRTSGNSYEQYF.

On this clone itself: An end of the junction differs from the germline gene, which may be a read error. At the DNA level, this CDR3 is encoded by other sequences in the same sample as well. This chain links TRBV5-1 with TRBJ2-3, with D possibly matching TRBD1 (6 bases). Per germline, CDR1 SGHRS and CDR2 YFSETQ. The CDR3 contains 14 residues. CDR3 sequence: CASRGQPSTDTQYF. As DNA, the CDR3 is TGTGCCAGCAGGGGACAACCTAGCACAGATACGCAGTATTTT.

The chain employs TRBV5-1 and TRBJ2-2, with D perhaps TRBD1 (6 bases). Between the trimmed V and J ends, which lost 2 bases and 5 bases, there was a span of 10 bases. This CDR3 is built from 14 residues. Germline CDR1 SGHRS, CDR2 YFSETQ. The DNA of the CDR3 is TGCGCCAGCAGCTTTTACAGGGATACCGGGGAGCTGTTTTTT. This sequence encodes CASSFYRDTGELFF.

The genes are TRBV18 and TRBJ2-5; TRBD2 is a possible D gene (6 bases). The CDR3 is made up of 18 amino acids. Trimming stripped 0 bases from V and 5 bases from J, with 22 bases between. Germline-derived CDR1 and CDR2 are KGHSH and LQKENI. The CDR3 nucleotides are TGTGCCAGCTCACCACCGGTCGGGACGGCGGCCCGGGGGGAGACCCAGTACTTC. Its protein is CASSPPVGTAARGETQYF.

This clone was observed a handful of times. The chain carries TRBV10-1 and TRBJ2-7; D possibly corresponds to TRBD2 (7 bases). Deletions cut 11 bases from V and 5 bases from J, with 16 bases between. Germline lookup yields CDR1 WNHNN and CDR2 SYGVQD (reference sequence). CDR3 length equals 12 residues. CDR3 sequence (DNA): TGCGCCGGGTATCTAGGGGGGGACGAGCAGTACTTC. Its protein product is CAGYLGGDEQYF.

The rearrangement links TRBV6-6 to TRBJ2-7; TRBD2 matches 7 bases. Trimming at V came to 7 bases and at J to 1 base, leaving 4 bases not matched to a gene. The CDR3 sequence is 13 residues long. Germline CDR1 and CDR2: MNHNY and SVGAGI (reference sequence). The CDR3 region is CASKSGRSYEQYF. The CDR3 region has the DNA TGTGCCAGCAAATCCGGGAGGTCCTACGAGCAGTACTTC.

This chain links TRBV5-1 with TRBJ2-7; TRBD1 might be the D (6 bases). Germline V CDR1 and CDR2: SGHRS, YFSETQ. The CDR3 extends over 14 amino acids. V lost 2 bases and J 5 bases, leaving 14 bases between the germline ends. This CDR3 reads CASSLGGHLDEQYF. CDR3 sequence (DNA): TGCGCCAGCAGCTTAGGGGGTCACTTGGACGAGCAGTACTTC.

This chain connects TRBV30 to TRBJ2-1; D is possibly TRBD2 (5 bases). The CDR3 length is 11 residues. Germline CDR1 reads GTSNPN; CDR2 reads SVGIG (reference sequence). V shed 3 bases and J shed 8 bases, with 8 bases lying between them. CDR3 in amino acids: CAWSGRDEQFF. CDR3 nucleotide sequence: TGTGCCTGGAGCGGGCGGGATGAGCAGTTCTTC.

This chain joins TRBV5-6 and TRBJ2-3; tentative D call: TRBD1 (6 bases). The germline gives CDR1 SGHDT, CDR2 YYEEEE. CDR3 length equals 17 residues. Trimming removed 1 base at V and 3 bases at J, with 18 bases between. CDR3 nucleotide sequence: TGTGCCAGCAGCTTGCCTACTACAGGGAAGGGGACAGATACGCAGTATTTT. Its translation is CASSLPTTGKGTDTQYF.

V usage is TRBV20-1 and J usage is TRBJ2-3; D unresolved. The CDR3 spans 11 residues. V was pared by 6 bases and J by 6 bases, with 10 bases between. Germline V gives CDR1 DFQATT, CDR2 SNEGSKA (reference sequence). The CDR3 sequence: CSASHGDTQYF. In nucleotides, the CDR3 is TGCAGTGCCAGCCACGGGGATACGCAGTATTTT.

The chain is built from TRBV5-4 and TRBJ1-5; no firm D call. Trimming stripped 3 bases from V and 9 bases from J, with 13 bases between. The CDR3 is 13 residues long. CDR1 is SGHNT and CDR2 is YYREEE in the germline V gene (reference sequence). The CDR3 sequence is CASSSLREGPQHF. As DNA, the CDR3 is TGTGCCAGCAGCTCACTGAGGGAAGGGCCCCAGCATTTT.

The genes are TRBV5-1 and TRBJ2-5, with 9 bases identical to TRBD1. This CDR3 contains 18 residues. V lost 0 bases and J lost 4; bases outside the gene matches: 13. CDR1 is SGHRS and CDR2 is YFSETQ in the germline V gene. The chain's CDR3 is CASSLGTGEESGIETQYF. CDR3 coding DNA: TGCGCCAGCAGCTTGGGGACAGGGGAGGAAAGCGGGATAGAGACCCAGTACTTC.

The rearrangement uses TRBV6-4 and TRBJ2-1, with TRBD1 matching 9 bases. Germline values: CDR1 MRHNA, CDR2 SNTAGT. Losses at the gene ends were 2 bases for V and 6 bases for J; bases not matched to a gene: 11. CDR3 size: 17 residues. The CDR3 loop reads CASSDRTGGRETNEQFF. In DNA form, the CDR3 reads TGTGCCAGCAGTGACCGCACAGGGGGCCGCGAAACCAATGAGCAGTTCTTC.

The rearrangement joins TRBV27 to TRBJ2-3, with D unresolved. V was clipped by 5 bases and J by 2 bases, with 17 bases between them. The CDR3 is made up of 16 amino acids. The germline V gene has CDR1 MNHEY and CDR2 SMNVEV (reference sequence). This chain's CDR3 is CASSPISRPPTDTQYF. The DNA of the CDR3 is TGTGCCAGCAGTCCAATTTCTAGACCCCCCACAGATACGCAGTATTTT.

V and J are TRBV4-3 and TRBJ2-3, with 14 bases lining up with TRBD2. The CDR3 has 17 residues. The trim removed 0 bases at V and 4 bases at J, leaving 3 bases unmatched. Germline CDR1 reads LGHNA; CDR2 reads YSLEER. CDR3 amino acids: CASSQELTSGRADTQYF. CDR3 sequence (DNA): TGCGCCAGCAGCCAAGAGTTGACTAGCGGGAGGGCAGATACGCAGTATTTT.

V and J are TRBV5-1 and TRBJ2-2; 10 bases are a match to TRBD2. The CDR3 sequence is 15 residues long. Trimming at V came to 5 bases and at J to 7 bases, leaving 8 bases not matched to a gene. The germline V gene has CDR1 SGHRS and CDR2 YFSETQ. The CDR3 region has the DNA TGCGCCAGCAGTTCTAGCGGGAGTGATGTCGGGGAGCTGTTTTTT. This translates into CASSSSGSDVGELFF. The full variable domain, rest sourced from reference TRBV5-1 and TRBJ2-2, is KAGVTQTPRYLIKTRGQQVTLSCSPISGHRSVSWYQQTPGQGLQFLFEYFSETQRNKGNFPGRFSGRQFSNSRSEMNVSTLELGDSALYLCASSSSGSDVGELFFGEGSRLTVL.

The chain has TRBV7-9 and TRBJ2-7, with TRBD2 identical over 9 bases. The CDR3 extends over 16 amino acids. After removal of 6 bases from V and 0 bases from J, the junction contained 9 bases not matched to a gene. The germline V gene encodes CDR1 SEHNR and CDR2 FQNEAQ (reference sequence). The CDR3 loop is CASSWTSDFSSYEQYF. The CDR3 nucleotides are TGTGCCAGCAGTTGGACTAGCGACTTTAGCTCCTACGAGCAGTACTTC. The full variable domain, rest sourced from reference TRBV7-9 and TRBJ2-7, is DTGVSQNPRHKITKRGQNVTFRCDPISEHNRLYWYRQTLGQGPEFLTYFQNEAQLEKSRLLSDRFSAERPKGSFSTLEIQRTEQGDSAMYLCASSWTSDFSSYEQYFGPGTRLTVT.

The V call is TRBV29-1, the J call TRBJ1-4, with a weak D call TRBD1 (5 bases). The CDR3 consists of 14 residues. Trimming stripped 0 bases from V and 5 bases from J, with 10 bases between. Germline CDR1 reads SQVTM; CDR2 reads ANQGSEA. The CDR3 reads CSVEDTGANEKLFF. CDR3 DNA sequence: TGCAGCGTTGAAGACACAGGCGCCAATGAAAAACTGTTTTTT.

This clone was seen a handful of times. The gene calls are TRBV11-2 and TRBJ2-1, with 14 nucleotides matching TRBD2. CDR1 is SGHAT and CDR2 is FQNNGV in the germline V gene. The CDR3 has 16 residues. V trimming: 7 bases; J trimming: 1 base; junction bases outside the gene matches: 3. The chain's CDR3 is CASTRTSGRSYNEQFF. The CDR3 coding sequence is TGTGCCAGCACCCGGACTAGCGGGAGGTCCTACAATGAGCAGTTCTTC.

A few counts support this clone. The chain carries TRBV29-1 and TRBJ2-7, with 11 bases that match TRBD2. The germline V gene encodes CDR1 SQVTM and CDR2 ANQGSEA. V lost 7 bases, J lost 0 bases, and 2 bases stayed unmatched. The CDR3 is 13 amino acids. The CDR3 sequence: CSASGRSSYEQYF. For the CDR3, the DNA is TGCAGCGCTAGCGGGAGGAGCTCCTACGAGCAGTACTTC.

This sequence joins TRBV2 and TRBJ1-1; D is unresolved. The CDR3 covers 17 residues. CDR1 and CDR2 from the germline V gene are SNHLY and FYNNEI. V was shortened by 1 base and J by 5 bases, with 20 bases between the two germline ends. The CDR3 is CASSEVPLGFARTEAFF. In DNA form, the CDR3 reads TGTGCCAGCAGTGAAGTGCCCTTGGGTTTCGCGCGGACTGAAGCTTTCTTT.

The chain joins TRBV5-1 to TRBJ2-7; a possible D gene is TRBD2 (6 bases). The germline V and J ends were trimmed by 4 bases and 3 bases, with 26 bases remaining between them. From germline, CDR1 is SGHRS and CDR2 YFSETQ. This CDR3 is built from 18 residues. CDR3 bases: TGCGCCAGCAGCCACCGAACGGCTAGCGAGGAGGTACGCTACGAGCAGTACTTC. As protein: CASSHRTASEEVRYEQYF. The full variable domain, in which reference TRBV5-1 and TRBJ2-7 provide the parts outside the CDR3, is KAGVTQTPRYLIKTRGQQVTLSCSPISGHRSVSWYQQTPGQGLQFLFEYFSETQRNKGNFPGRFSGRQFSNSRSEMNVSTLELGDSALYLCASSHRTASEEVRYEQYFGPGTRLTVT.